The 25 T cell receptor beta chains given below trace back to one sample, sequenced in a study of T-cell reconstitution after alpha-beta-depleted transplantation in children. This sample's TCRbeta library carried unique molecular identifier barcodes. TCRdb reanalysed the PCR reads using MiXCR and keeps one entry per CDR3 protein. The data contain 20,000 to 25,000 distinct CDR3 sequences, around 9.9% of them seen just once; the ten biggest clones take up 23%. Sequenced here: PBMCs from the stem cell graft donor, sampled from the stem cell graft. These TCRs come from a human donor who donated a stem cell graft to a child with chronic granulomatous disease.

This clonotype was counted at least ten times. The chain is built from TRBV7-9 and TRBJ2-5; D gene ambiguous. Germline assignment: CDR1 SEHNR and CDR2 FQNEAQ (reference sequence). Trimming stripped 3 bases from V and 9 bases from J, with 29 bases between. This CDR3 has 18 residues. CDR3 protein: CASSFDVAWARDPSAQYF. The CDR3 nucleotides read TGTGCCAGCAGCTTCGACGTAGCATGGGCTCGAGACCCCTCAGCCCAGTACTTC.

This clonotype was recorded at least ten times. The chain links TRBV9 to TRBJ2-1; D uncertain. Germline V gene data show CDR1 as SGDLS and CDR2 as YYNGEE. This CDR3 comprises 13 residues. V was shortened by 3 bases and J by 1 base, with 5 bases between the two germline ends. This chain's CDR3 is CASSGSSYNEQFF. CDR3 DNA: TGTGCCAGCAGCGGTAGTTCCTACAATGAGCAGTTCTTC.

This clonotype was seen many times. CDR3 sequence: CSARSLAGSFYEQYF. The CDR3 nucleotides are TGCAGTGCCAGATCCCTAGCGGGGTCGTTCTACGAGCAGTACTTC. This rearrangement joins TRBV20-1 to TRBJ2-7; 9 bases map to TRBD2. The V segment lost 6 bases and the J segment 3 bases; nucleotides outside the gene matches: 12. Germline V gives CDR1 DFQATT, CDR2 SNEGSKA (reference sequence). This CDR3 has 15 residues.

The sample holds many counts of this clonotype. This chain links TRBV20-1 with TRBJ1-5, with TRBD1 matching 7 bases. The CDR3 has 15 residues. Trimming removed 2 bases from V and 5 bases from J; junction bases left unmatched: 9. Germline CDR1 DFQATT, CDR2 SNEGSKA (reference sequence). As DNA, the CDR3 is TGCAGTGCTAGATACGACAGGGATGGGTATCAGCCCCAGCATTTT. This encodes CSARYDRDGYQPQHF.

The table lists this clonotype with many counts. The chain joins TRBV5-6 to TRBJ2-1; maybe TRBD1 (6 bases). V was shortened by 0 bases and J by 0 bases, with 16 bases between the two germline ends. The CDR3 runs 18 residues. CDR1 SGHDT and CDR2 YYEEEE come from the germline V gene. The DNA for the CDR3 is TGTGCCAGCAGCTTGGCGCAGAGGACAGTTGACTCCTACAATGAGCAGTTCTTC. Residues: CASSLAQRTVDSYNEQFF.

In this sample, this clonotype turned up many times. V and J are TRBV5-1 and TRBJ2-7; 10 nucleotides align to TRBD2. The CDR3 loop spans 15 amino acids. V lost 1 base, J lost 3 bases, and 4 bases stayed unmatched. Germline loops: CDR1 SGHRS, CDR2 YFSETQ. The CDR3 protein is CASSLLAGVFYEQYF. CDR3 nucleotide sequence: TGCGCCAGCAGCTTGCTAGCGGGAGTGTTCTACGAGCAGTACTTC. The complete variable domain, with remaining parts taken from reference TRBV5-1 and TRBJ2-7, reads KAGVTQTPRYLIKTRGQQVTLSCSPISGHRSVSWYQQTPGQGLQFLFEYFSETQRNKGNFPGRFSGRQFSNSRSEMNVSTLELGDSALYLCASSLLAGVFYEQYFGPGTRLTVT.

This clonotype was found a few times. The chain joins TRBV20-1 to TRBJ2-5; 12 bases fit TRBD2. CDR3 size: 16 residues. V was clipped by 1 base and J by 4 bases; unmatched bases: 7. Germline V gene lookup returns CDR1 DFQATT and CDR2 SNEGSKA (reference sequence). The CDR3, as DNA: TGCAGTGCTAGAGCCCCTAGCGGGGGGGTGGGAGAGACCCAGTACTTC. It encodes CSARAPSGGVGETQYF.

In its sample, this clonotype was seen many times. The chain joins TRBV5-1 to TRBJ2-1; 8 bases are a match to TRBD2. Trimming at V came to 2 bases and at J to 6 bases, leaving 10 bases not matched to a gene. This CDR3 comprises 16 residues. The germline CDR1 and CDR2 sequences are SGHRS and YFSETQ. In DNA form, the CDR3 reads TGCGCCAGCAGCTTAGTCGCTGGGACTAGTGTCAATGAGCAGTTCTTC. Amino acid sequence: CASSLVAGTSVNEQFF.

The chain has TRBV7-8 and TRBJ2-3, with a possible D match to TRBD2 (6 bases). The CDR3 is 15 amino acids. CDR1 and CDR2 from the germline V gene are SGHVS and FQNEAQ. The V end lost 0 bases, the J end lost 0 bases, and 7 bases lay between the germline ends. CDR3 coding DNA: TGTGCCAGCAGCTTAGCAGCGGGCAGCACAGATACGCAGTATTTT. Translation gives CASSLAAGSTDTQYF.

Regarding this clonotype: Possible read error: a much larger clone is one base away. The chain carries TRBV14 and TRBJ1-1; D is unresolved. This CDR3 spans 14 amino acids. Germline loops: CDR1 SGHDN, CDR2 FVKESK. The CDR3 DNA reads TGTGCCAGCAGCCAAGAGGAGACCCTCACTGAATCTTTCTTT. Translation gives CASSQEETLTESFF.

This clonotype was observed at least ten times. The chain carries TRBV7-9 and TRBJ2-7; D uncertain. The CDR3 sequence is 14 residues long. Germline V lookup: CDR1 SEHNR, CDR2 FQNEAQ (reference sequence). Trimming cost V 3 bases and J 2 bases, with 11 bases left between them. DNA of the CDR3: TGTGCCAGCAGCTTCCGACGCAATACCTACGAGCAGTACTTC. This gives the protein CASSFRRNTYEQYF.

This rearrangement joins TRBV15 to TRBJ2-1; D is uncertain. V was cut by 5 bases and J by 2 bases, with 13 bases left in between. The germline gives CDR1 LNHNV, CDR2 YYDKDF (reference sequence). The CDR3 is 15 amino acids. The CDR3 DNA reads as TGTGCCACCAGCCCCTTGGGCGGTGCCTACAATGAGCAGTTCTTC. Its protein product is CATSPLGGAYNEQFF.

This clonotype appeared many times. The CDR3 reads CASSQDKQARPGTLHF. The DNA of the CDR3 is TGTGCCAGCAGCCAAGATAAGCAGGCCAGGCCGGGTACCCTCCACTTT. The chain links TRBV3-1 to TRBJ1-6; D remains unclear. Per germline, CDR1 LGHDT and CDR2 YNNKEL (reference sequence). V dropped 0 bases and J dropped 14 bases, with 20 bases sitting between them. The CDR3 contains 16 residues.

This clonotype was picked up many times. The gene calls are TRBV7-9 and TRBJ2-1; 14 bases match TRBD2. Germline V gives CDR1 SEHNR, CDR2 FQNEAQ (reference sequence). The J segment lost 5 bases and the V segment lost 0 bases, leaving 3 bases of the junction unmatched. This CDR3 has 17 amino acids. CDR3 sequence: CASSLALGLAGDNEQFF. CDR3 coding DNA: TGTGCCAGCAGCTTAGCGCTGGGACTAGCGGGAGACAATGAGCAGTTCTTC. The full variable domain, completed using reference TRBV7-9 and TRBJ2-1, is DTGVSQNPRHKITKRGQNVTFRCDPISEHNRLYWYRQTLGQGPEFLTYFQNEAQLEKSRLLSDRFSAERPKGSFSTLEIQRTEQGDSAMYLCASSLALGLAGDNEQFFGPGTRLTVL.

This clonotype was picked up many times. CDR3 bases: TGTGCCAGCAGCGGACAGGGACGCGACGAGCAGTACTTC. Translated, it gives CASSGQGRDEQYF. The chain couples TRBV9 to TRBJ2-7; 7 bases agree with TRBD1. The CDR3 covers 13 residues. V lost 3 bases, J lost 5 bases, and 5 bases stayed unmatched. Germline V gene data show CDR1 as SGDLS and CDR2 as YYNGEE.

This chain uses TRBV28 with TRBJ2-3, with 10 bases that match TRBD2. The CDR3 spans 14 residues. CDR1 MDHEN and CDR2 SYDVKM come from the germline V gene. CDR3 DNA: TGTGCAAAGCGGGAGGGACTTAGCACAGATACGCAGTATTTT. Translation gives CAKREGLSTDTQYF.

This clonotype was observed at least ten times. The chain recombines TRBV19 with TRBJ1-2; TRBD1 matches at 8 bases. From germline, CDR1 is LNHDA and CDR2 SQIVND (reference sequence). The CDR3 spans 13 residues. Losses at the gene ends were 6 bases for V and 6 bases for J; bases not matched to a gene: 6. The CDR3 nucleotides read TGTGCCAGTAGGGACAGGGAAAGAGATGGCTACACCTTC. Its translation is CASRDRERDGYTF.

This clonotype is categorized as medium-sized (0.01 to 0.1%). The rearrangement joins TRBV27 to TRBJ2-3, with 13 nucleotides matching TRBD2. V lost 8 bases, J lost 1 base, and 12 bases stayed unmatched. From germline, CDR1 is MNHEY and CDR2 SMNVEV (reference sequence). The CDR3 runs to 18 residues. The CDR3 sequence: CASERTSGGLGGTDTQYF. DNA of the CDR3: TGTGCCAGCGAGCGGACTAGCGGGGGACTCGGGGGCACAGATACGCAGTATTTT.

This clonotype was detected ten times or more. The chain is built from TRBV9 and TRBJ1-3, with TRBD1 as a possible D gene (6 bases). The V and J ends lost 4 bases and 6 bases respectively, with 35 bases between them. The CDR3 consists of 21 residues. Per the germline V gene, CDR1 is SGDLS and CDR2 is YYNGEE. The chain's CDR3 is CASSPQSPGDTERDWENTIYF. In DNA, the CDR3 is TGTGCCAGCAGCCCGCAAAGTCCAGGGGACACTGAAAGAGACTGGGAAAACACCATATATTTT.

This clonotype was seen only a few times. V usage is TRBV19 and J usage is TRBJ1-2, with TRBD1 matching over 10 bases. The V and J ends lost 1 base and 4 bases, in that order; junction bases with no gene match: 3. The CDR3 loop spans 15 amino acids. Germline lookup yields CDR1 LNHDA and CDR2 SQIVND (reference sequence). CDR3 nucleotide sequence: TGTGCCAGTAGTATAGCGGGACAGGGGAGCTATGGCTACACCTTC. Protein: CASSIAGQGSYGYTF.

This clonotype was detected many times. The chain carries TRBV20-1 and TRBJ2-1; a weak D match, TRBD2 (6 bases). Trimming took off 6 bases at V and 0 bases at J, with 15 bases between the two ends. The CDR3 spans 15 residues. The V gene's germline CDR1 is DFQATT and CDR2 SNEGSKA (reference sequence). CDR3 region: CSAPEHGSSYNEQFF. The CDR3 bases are TGCAGTGCACCAGAGCACGGGAGCTCCTACAATGAGCAGTTCTTC.

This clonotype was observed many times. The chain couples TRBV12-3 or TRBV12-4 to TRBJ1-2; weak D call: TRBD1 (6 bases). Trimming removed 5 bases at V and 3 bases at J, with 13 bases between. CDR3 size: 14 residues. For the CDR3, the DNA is TGTGCCAGCAGTCCGGGACAACTCGACTATGGCTACACCTTC. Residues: CASSPGQLDYGYTF.

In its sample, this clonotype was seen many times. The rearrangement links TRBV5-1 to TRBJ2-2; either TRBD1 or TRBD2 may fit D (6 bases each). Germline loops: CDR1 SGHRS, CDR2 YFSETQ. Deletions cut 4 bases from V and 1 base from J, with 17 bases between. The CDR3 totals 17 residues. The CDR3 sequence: CASSPPSGALNTGELFF. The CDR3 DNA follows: TGCGCCAGCAGCCCGCCTTCGGGGGCCCTGAACACCGGGGAGCTGTTTTTT.

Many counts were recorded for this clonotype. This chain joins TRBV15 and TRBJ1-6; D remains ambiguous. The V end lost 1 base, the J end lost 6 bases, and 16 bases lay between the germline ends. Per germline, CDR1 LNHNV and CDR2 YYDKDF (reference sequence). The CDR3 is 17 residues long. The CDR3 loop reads CATSRGETLMTNSPLHF. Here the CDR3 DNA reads TGTGCCACCAGCAGAGGCGAGACACTGATGACTAATTCACCCCTCCACTTT.

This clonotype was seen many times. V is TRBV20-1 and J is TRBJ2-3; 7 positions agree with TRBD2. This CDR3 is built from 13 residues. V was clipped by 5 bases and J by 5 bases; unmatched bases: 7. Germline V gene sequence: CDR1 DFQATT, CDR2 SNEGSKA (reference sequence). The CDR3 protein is CSAGPLAGDTQYF. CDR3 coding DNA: TGCAGTGCTGGACCGTTAGCGGGAGATACGCAGTATTTT.